This TCR beta chain was recorded in a study of blood T cells in healthy people across ages. This clonotype has a handful of counts. The antigen remains unidentified. Overall study results and limits: For the donors, CMV status was unknown and possibly confounded expanded clonotype changes.

The CDR3 length is 15 residues. The junction had 4 bases not matched to a gene; V was cut back by 2 bases and J by 7 bases. A J-beta primer mix and a sample-barcoded 5' primer were used in a second PCR of about 6 to 12 cycles. TCRdb recomputed calls from the 5' RACE reads with MiXCR, one row per CDR3 protein. The table shows 720,000 or so distinct CDR3 sequences, with 35% to 50% occurring only once. The chain is built from TRBV12-3 or TRBV12-4 and TRBJ1-6, with TRBD1 matching over 8 bases. This clonotype was obtained from an elderly man in good health. Input material: blood. The CDR3 sequence is CASSLWTGSNSPLHF. The CDR3 region has the DNA TGTGCCAGCAGTTTATGGACAGGGAGCAATTCACCCCTCCACTTT.